One sample yielded the 31 T cell receptor beta chains listed below, sequenced in a study of blood T cell repertoires in COVID-19. Measured with immunoSEQ multiplex PCR; TCRdb has only the in-frame clones, and not every one. This sample has tens of thousands of clones; around nine tenths occur once, and the top ten carry around 4.7%. Material for sequencing was peripheral blood. The receptor source for this set is a woman of 80 years or more with active COVID-19.

The CDR3 coding sequence is TGCAGTGCTAGGAGTAATGAAAAACTGTTTTTT. It specifies CSARSNEKLFF. The chain recombines TRBV20-1 with TRBJ1-4; D not resolved. V was trimmed by 3 bases and J by 4 bases, leaving 3 bases between them. This CDR3 has 11 residues. Germline CDR1 and CDR2: DFQATT and SNEGSKA (reference sequence).

The V gene is TRBV4-3, the J gene TRBJ2-2, with TRBD1 as a possible D gene (7 bases). The CDR3 is made up of 15 amino acids. The V end was cut by 4 bases, the J end by 5 bases, with 14 bases between. The germline gives CDR1 LGHNA, CDR2 YSLEER. The DNA for the CDR3 is TGCGCCAGCAGCCCACAGCCAGGGGGGACCGGGGAGCTGTTTTTT. This codes for CASSPQPGGTGELFF.

The V gene is TRBV19, the J gene TRBJ2-1, with 10 nucleotides matching TRBD1. The CDR3 loop spans 15 amino acids. V was clipped by 6 bases and J by 6 bases; unmatched bases: 8. The germline V gene has CDR1 LNHDA and CDR2 SQIVND (reference sequence). Written as DNA, the CDR3 is TGTGCCAGTAGGACCTTCCGGGACAGGGGCAATGAGCAGTTCTTC. Residues: CASRTFRDRGNEQFF.

Written as DNA, the CDR3 is TGTGCCAGCAGCCCTGGGGGCAGCCTATATGGCTACACCTTC. It codes for CASSPGGSLYGYTF. The chain joins TRBV7-8 to TRBJ1-2; tentative D call: TRBD1 (6 bases). The CDR3 sequence is 14 residues long. Between the trimmed V and J ends, which lost 5 bases and 5 bases, there was a span of 15 bases. Germline lookup yields CDR1 SGHVS and CDR2 FQNEAQ. The complete variable domain, with remaining parts taken from reference TRBV7-8 and TRBJ1-2, reads GAGVSQSPRYKVAKRGQDVALRCDPISGHVSLFWYQQALGQGPEFLTYFQNEAQLDKSGLPSDRFFAERPEGSVSTLKIQRTQQEDSAVYLCASSPGGSLYGYTFGSGTRLTVV.

The J gene is TRBJ1-2, the V gene TRBV27; TRBD1 matches 9 bases. Per germline, CDR1 MNHEY and CDR2 SMNVEV (reference sequence). The CDR3 extends over 15 amino acids. After removal of 6 bases from V and 2 bases from J, the junction contained 7 bases not matched to a gene. In DNA, the CDR3 is TGTGCCAGCAGGAGCCGGGACAGGGTGAACTATGGCTACACCTTC. It translates to CASRSRDRVNYGYTF.

The chain combines TRBV27 with TRBJ2-1; unclear D gene. Trimming shortened V by 3 bases and J by 10 bases, and 13 bases separated the two germline ends. Germline CDR1 is MNHEY and CDR2 is SMNVEV (reference sequence). This CDR3 comprises 13 residues. The CDR3, as DNA: TGTGCCAGCAGTTTCAGGCTTTATCAGGAGCAGTTCTTC. It codes for CASSFRLYQEQFF.

V usage is TRBV20-1 and J usage is TRBJ2-7; D uncertain. CDR1 is DFQATT, CDR2 SNEGSKA, per germline (reference sequence). Trimming removed 3 bases at V and 7 bases at J, with 10 bases between. The CDR3 has 11 residues. The CDR3 bases are TGCAGTGCTAGGCCGTCGGAGGAGCAGTACTTC. Translation gives CSARPSEEQYF.

This clone was seen a handful of times. In DNA, the CDR3 is TGTGCCAGCAGTCCCGGGGACAGGGGAGTAACTAATGAAAAACTGTTTTTT. Protein product: CASSPGDRGVTNEKLFF. V gene TRBV28 combines with J gene TRBJ1-4; 10 bases are a match to TRBD1. CDR3 length: 17 amino acids. Germline V gene lookup returns CDR1 MDHEN and CDR2 SYDVKM. V was pared by 5 bases and J by 1 base, with 7 bases of the junction left unmatched.

This clone was detected a few times. This chain joins TRBV5-1 and TRBJ2-3; D is possibly TRBD2 (6 bases). The V end was cut by 1 base, the J end by 2 bases, with 20 bases between. CDR1 and CDR2 (germline): SGHRS, YFSETQ. This CDR3 contains 18 residues. This chain's CDR3 is CASSLSAGGQALTDTQYF. The CDR3 DNA is TGCGCCAGCAGCTTGTCAGCAGGAGGGCAGGCCCTCACAGATACGCAGTATTTT.

The rearrangement links TRBV6-5 to TRBJ2-7; 8 nucleotides line up with TRBD2. The CDR3 extends over 13 amino acids. The J segment lost 4 bases and the V segment lost 5 bases, leaving 4 bases of the junction unmatched. Germline lookup yields CDR1 MNHEY and CDR2 SVGAGI. The CDR3 is CASSNSGTYEQYF. As DNA, the CDR3 is TGTGCCAGCAGTAATAGCGGGACTTACGAGCAGTACTTC.

The chain couples TRBV29-1 to TRBJ2-3, with 7 nucleotides matching TRBD2. The J segment lost 6 bases and the V segment lost 6 bases, leaving 15 bases of the junction unmatched. The CDR3 covers 15 residues. Germline V lookup: CDR1 SQVTM, CDR2 ANQGSEA. CDR3 sequence reads: CSVDPRRGSVDTQYF. The CDR3 nucleotides are TGCAGCGTAGACCCAAGGCGCGGGAGTGTGGATACGCAGTATTTT.

This rearrangement joins TRBV6-2 or TRBV6-3 to TRBJ2-7, with D maybe TRBD2 (6 bases). Germline values: CDR1 MNHEY, CDR2 SVGEGT. The CDR3 sequence is 11 residues long. Between the trimmed V and J ends, which lost 4 bases and 6 bases, there was a span of 7 bases. The CDR3 DNA sequence: TGTGCCAGCAGTTTAGCGGCCGAGCAGTACTTC. The encoded protein is CASSLAAEQYF.

The chain is built from TRBV19 and TRBJ2-5; 7 bases agree with TRBD1. Germline loops: CDR1 LNHDA, CDR2 SQIVND (reference sequence). V was pared by 5 bases and J by 2 bases, with 5 bases of the junction left unmatched. The CDR3 has 14 residues. The CDR3 loop is CASSFGQEQETQYF. For the CDR3, the DNA is TGTGCCAGTAGTTTTGGACAGGAGCAAGAGACCCAGTACTTC. The variable domain in full, completed from reference TRBV19 and TRBJ2-5, reads DGGITQSPKYLFRKEGQNVTLSCEQNLNHDAMYWYRQDPGQGLRLIYYSQIVNDFQKGDIAEGYSVSREKKESFPLTVTSAQKNPTAFYLCASSFGQEQETQYFGPGTRLLVL.

The genes are TRBV10-3 and TRBJ1-2; D remains ambiguous. Germline V gives CDR1 ENHRY, CDR2 SYGVKD. V gave up 10 bases and J gave up 4 bases, with 13 bases separating them. The CDR3 sequence is 12 residues long. The CDR3 sequence: CATSVEVYGYTF. The CDR3 DNA reads as TGTGCCACTTCCGTGGAGGTCTATGGCTACACCTTC.

The rearrangement uses TRBV4-2 and TRBJ2-5; 8 positions match TRBD2. CDR1 and CDR2 from the germline V gene are LGHNA and YNFKEQ. Losses at the gene ends were 0 bases for V and 5 bases for J; bases not matched to a gene: 14. There are 18 residues in the CDR3. DNA of the CDR3: TGTGCCAGCAGCCAAGATTTTCGGGGGGGAGGGCGAGTTGAGACCCAGTACTTC. This codes for CASSQDFRGGGRVETQYF.

This clone was counted a single time. The chain carries TRBV19 and TRBJ2-4; perhaps TRBD1 as D (5 bases). From germline, CDR1 is LNHDA and CDR2 SQIVND (reference sequence). V was trimmed by 3 bases and J by 8 bases, leaving 14 bases between them. The CDR3 sequence is 14 residues long. The CDR3 region has the DNA TGTGCCAGTAGTATGATGGCAGGGCCGGACATTCAGTACTTC. As protein: CASSMMAGPDIQYF.

This clone occurred a few times. J is TRBJ1-1 and V is TRBV3-1 (or the pseudogene TRBV3-2); TRBD1 agrees at 12 bases. The germline CDR1 and CDR2 sequences are LGHDT and YNNKEL (reference sequence). The CDR3 loop spans 19 amino acids. Germline trimming cut 6 bases from V and 5 bases from J; bases unmatched to any gene: 19. The CDR3 sequence: CASRLTGTGGFQLGTEAFF. In nucleotides, the CDR3 is TGTGCCAGCAGGCTCACCGGGACAGGGGGCTTTCAACTGGGGACTGAAGCTTTCTTT.

As DNA, the CDR3 is TGTGCCAGCAGTTCACGGCCCAGGGCCAAAAACATTCAGTACTTC. Its translation is CASSSRPRAKNIQYF. The rearrangement links TRBV6-6 to TRBJ2-4; no clear D. V shed 4 bases and J shed 1 base, with 11 bases lying between them. This CDR3 has 15 residues. Germline-derived CDR1 and CDR2 are MNHNY and SVGAGI (reference sequence).

The chain has TRBV28 and TRBJ1-5; 8 bases are a match to TRBD1. Germline V gives CDR1 MDHEN, CDR2 SYDVKM. With V trimmed by 3 bases and J by 1 base, 5 bases remained unmatched. This CDR3 is 16 amino acids long. The CDR3 coding sequence is TGTGCCAGCAGTTTTCAGGGGGCAGGGAGCAATCAGCCCCAGCATTTT. As protein: CASSFQGAGSNQPQHF.

V is TRBV4-2 and J is TRBJ1-4; D unresolved. CDR1 LGHNA and CDR2 YNFKEQ come from the germline V gene. V was pared by 0 bases and J by 0 bases, with 11 bases between. This CDR3 is 17 amino acids long. The CDR3 spells CASSQDEGRATNEKLFF. Here the CDR3 DNA reads TGTGCCAGCAGCCAAGACGAGGGTAGGGCAACTAATGAAAAACTGTTTTTT.

This chain uses TRBV7-9 with TRBJ1-6; maybe TRBD1 (6 bases). V was trimmed by 3 bases and J by 9 bases, leaving 12 bases between them. Germline V gives CDR1 SEHNR, CDR2 FQNEAQ (reference sequence). CDR3 size: 14 residues. CDR3 region: CASSLQGGGSPLHF. In DNA, the CDR3 is TGTGCCAGCAGCTTGCAGGGAGGGGGTTCACCCCTCCACTTT.

The V gene is TRBV6-4, the J gene TRBJ1-2, with 9 bases aligning to TRBD1. Germline CDR1 and CDR2: MRHNA and SNTAGT. Germline trimming cut 6 bases from V and 6 bases from J; bases unmatched to any gene: 8. CDR3 length equals 14 residues. The CDR3 is CASRRTGEGDGYTF. DNA of the CDR3: TGTGCCAGCAGGCGGACAGGGGAGGGCGATGGCTACACCTTC.

CDR3 residues: CASSLRGWGDNEQFF. The CDR3 nucleotides read TGTGCCAGCAGCTTGAGAGGGTGGGGAGACAATGAGCAGTTCTTC. The J gene is TRBJ2-1, the V gene TRBV5-4; a possible D gene is TRBD2 (5 bases). This CDR3 has 15 residues. The germline V gene has CDR1 SGHNT and CDR2 YYREEE (reference sequence). V was shortened by 1 base and J by 5 bases, with 13 bases between the two germline ends.

The chain is built from TRBV18 and TRBJ1-5, with a possible D match to TRBD1 (6 bases). The CDR3 extends over 16 amino acids. Germline V CDR1 and CDR2: KGHSH, LQKENI. Trimming left V 4 bases short and J 0 bases short, with 13 bases between. In DNA, the CDR3 is TGTGCCAGCTCACTCGCTGGACAGATTAGCAATCAGCCCCAGCATTTT. Translating it yields CASSLAGQISNQPQHF.

The V and J genes are TRBV21-1 and TRBJ2-3; TRBD2 is the table's D call, not checked against the DNA. TRBV21-1 is a pseudogene segment. The CDR3 contains 16 residues. The CDR3 region has the DNA TGTGCCAGCTATGGGACTAGCGGGAGGGCCCGGGATACGCAGTATTTT. Its protein product is CASYGTSGRARDTQYF.

J is TRBJ1-1 and V is TRBV28, with no clear D. CDR1 MDHEN and CDR2 SYDVKM come from the germline V gene. There are 15 residues in the CDR3. V was cut by 2 bases and J by 6 bases, with 16 bases left in between. DNA for the CDR3: TGTGCCAGCAGTTTACTTCTACCCCCCACGGCTGAAGCTTTCTTT. Its translation: CASSLLLPPTAEAFF.

The chain uses TRBV28 and TRBJ2-1; 9 bases are a match to TRBD2. This CDR3 comprises 19 residues. Germline CDR1 reads MDHEN; CDR2 reads SYDVKM. With 5 bases clipped from V and 7 bases from J, the junction kept 21 bases outside the gene matches. The DNA of the CDR3 is TGTGCCAGCAGTCCCTCTAGCGGGAAGGGAGGTATGACTAGGAATGAGCAGTTCTTC. Its protein product is CASSPSSGKGGMTRNEQFF.

This clone was detected only once. This CDR3 reads CASSLVTGELFF. For the CDR3, the DNA is TGTGCCAGCAGCCTTGTCACCGGGGAGCTGTTTTTT. The chain has TRBV28 and TRBJ2-2; D is undetermined. Trimming removed 6 bases from V and 4 bases from J, with 6 bases in between. The CDR3 totals 12 residues. Germline-derived CDR1 and CDR2 are MDHEN and SYDVKM.

This chain joins TRBV2 and TRBJ2-7; tentative D call: TRBD2 (6 bases). This CDR3 is 15 amino acids long. The V gene's germline CDR1 is SNHLY and CDR2 FYNNEI. The germline V and J ends were trimmed by 7 bases and 3 bases, with 19 bases remaining between them. For the CDR3, the DNA is TGTGCCAGCAATTCCCCCAGCGGGTACAACTACGAGCAGTACTTC. Amino acid sequence: CASNSPSGYNYEQYF.

The chain joins TRBV9 to TRBJ2-3; possibly TRBD1 for D (6 bases). V was cut by 4 bases and J by 0 bases, with 12 bases left in between. This CDR3 spans 15 amino acids. CDR1 and CDR2 (germline): SGDLS, YYNGEE. The CDR3 loop is CASSSRTDSTDTQYF. The CDR3 DNA is TGTGCCAGCAGCTCGAGGACAGACAGCACAGATACGCAGTATTTT.

The V gene is TRBV11-2, the J gene TRBJ2-5; TRBD2 matches at 7 bases. The CDR3 spans 15 residues. The trim removed 5 bases at V and 1 base at J, leaving 7 bases unmatched. Germline V lookup: CDR1 SGHAT, CDR2 FQNNGV. CDR3 loop: CASSPRAGVQETQYF. The CDR3, as DNA: TGTGCCAGCAGCCCCCGGGCGGGGGTCCAAGAGACCCAGTACTTC.